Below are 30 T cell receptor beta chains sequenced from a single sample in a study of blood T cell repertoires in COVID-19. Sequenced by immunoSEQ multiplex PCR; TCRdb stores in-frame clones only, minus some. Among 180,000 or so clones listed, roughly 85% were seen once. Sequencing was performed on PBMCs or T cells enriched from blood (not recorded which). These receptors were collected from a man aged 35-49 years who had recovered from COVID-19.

The CDR3 reads CASSLGQDATPLHF. DNA of the CDR3: TGCGCCAGCAGCTTGGGTCAGGATGCTACACCCCTCCACTTT. This chain links TRBV5-1 with TRBJ1-6; unclear D gene. V was trimmed by 0 bases and J by 11 bases, leaving 12 bases between them. The V gene's germline CDR1 is SGHRS and CDR2 YFSETQ. There are 14 residues in the CDR3.

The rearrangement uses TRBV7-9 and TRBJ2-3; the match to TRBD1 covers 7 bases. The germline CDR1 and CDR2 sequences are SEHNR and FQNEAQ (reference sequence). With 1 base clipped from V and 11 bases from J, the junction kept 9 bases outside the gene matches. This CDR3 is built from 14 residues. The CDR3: CASSLGQQGSEQYF. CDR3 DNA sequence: TGTGCCAGCAGCTTAGGGCAACAGGGGAGTGAGCAGTATTTT.

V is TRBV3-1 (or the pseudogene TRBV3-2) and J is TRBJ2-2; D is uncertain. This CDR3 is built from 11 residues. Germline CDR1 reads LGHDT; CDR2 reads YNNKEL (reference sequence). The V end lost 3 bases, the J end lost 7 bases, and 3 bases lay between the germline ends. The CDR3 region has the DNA TGTGCCAGCAGCCATCTCGGGGAGCTGTTTTTT. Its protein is CASSHLGELFF.

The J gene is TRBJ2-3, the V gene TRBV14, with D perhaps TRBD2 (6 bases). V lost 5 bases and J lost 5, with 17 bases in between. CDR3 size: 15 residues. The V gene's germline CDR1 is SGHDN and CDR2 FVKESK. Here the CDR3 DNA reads TGTGCCAGCAGCAGAAGCGGGCTTTGGGGAGATACGCAGTATTTT. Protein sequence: CASSRSGLWGDTQYF.

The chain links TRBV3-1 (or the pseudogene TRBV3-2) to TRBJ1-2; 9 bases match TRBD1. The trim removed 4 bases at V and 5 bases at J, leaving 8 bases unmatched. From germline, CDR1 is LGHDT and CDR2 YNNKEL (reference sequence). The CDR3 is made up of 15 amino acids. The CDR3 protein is CASSPGQGHRYGYTF. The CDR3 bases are TGTGCCAGCAGCCCGGGACAGGGACATAGGTATGGCTACACCTTC.

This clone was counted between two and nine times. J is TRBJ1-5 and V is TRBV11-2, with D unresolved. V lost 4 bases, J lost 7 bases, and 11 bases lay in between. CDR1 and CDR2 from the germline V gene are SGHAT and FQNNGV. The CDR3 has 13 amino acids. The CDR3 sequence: CASSSQEGQPQHF. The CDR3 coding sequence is TGTGCCAGCAGCTCCCAGGAGGGCCAGCCCCAGCATTTT.

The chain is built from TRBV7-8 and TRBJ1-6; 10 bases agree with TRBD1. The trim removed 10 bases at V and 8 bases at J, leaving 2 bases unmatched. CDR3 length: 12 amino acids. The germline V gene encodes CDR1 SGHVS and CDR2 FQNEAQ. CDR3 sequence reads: CATGQGDSPLHF. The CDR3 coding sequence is TGTGCCACTGGACAGGGGGATTCACCCCTCCACTTT.

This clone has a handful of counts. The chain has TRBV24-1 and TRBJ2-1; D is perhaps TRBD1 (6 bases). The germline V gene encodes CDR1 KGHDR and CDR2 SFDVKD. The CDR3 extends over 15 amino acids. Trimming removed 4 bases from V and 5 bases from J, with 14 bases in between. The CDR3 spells CATSDPGTPNNEQFF. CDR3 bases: TGTGCCACCAGTGACCCCGGGACACCTAACAATGAGCAGTTCTTC.

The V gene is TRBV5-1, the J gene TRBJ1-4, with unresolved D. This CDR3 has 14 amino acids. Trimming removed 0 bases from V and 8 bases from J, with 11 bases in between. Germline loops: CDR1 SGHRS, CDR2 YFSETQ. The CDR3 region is CASSLAQTREKLFF. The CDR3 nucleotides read TGCGCCAGCAGCTTGGCCCAGACCAGGGAAAAACTGTTTTTT.

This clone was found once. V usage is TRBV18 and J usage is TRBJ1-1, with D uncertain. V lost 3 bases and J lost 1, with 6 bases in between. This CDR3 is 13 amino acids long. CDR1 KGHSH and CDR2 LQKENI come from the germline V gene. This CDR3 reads CASSPQKNTEAFF. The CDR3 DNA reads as TGTGCCAGCTCACCTCAGAAGAACACTGAAGCTTTCTTT. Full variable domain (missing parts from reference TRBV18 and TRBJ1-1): NAGVMQNPRHLVRRRGQEARLRCSPMKGHSHVYWYRQLPEEGLKFMVYLQKENIIDESGMPKERFSAEFPKEGPSILRIQQVVRGDSAAYFCASSPQKNTEAFFGQGTRLTVV.

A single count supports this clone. CDR3 nucleotide sequence: TGCAGCGGAGTTACCGGGACACCCAACACTGAAGCTTTCTTT. Protein product: CSGVTGTPNTEAFF. This chain joins TRBV29-1 and TRBJ1-1, with D possibly matching TRBD1 (6 bases). The CDR3 has 14 amino acids. Germline loops: CDR1 SQVTM, CDR2 ANQGSEA. V lost 7 bases, J lost 2 bases, and 17 bases lay in between. The full variable domain, its missing parts supplied by reference TRBV29-1 and TRBJ1-1, is SAVISQKPSRDICQRGTSLTIQCQVDSQVTMMFWYRQQPGQSLTLIATANQGSEATYESGFVIDKFPISRPNLTFSTLTVSNMSPEDSSIYLCSGVTGTPNTEAFFGQGTRLTVV.

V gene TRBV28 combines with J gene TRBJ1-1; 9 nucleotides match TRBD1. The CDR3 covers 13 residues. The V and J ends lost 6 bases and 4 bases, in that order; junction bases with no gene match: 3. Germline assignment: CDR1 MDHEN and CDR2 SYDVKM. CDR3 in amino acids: CASSQTGGTEAFF. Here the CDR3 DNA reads TGTGCCAGCAGCCAGACAGGGGGCACTGAAGCTTTCTTT. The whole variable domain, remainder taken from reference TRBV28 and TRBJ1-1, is DVKVTQSSRYLVKRTGEKVFLECVQDMDHENMFWYRQDPGLGLRLIYFSYDVKMKEKGDIPEGYSVSREKKERFSLILESASTNQTSMYLCASSQTGGTEAFFGQGTRLTVV.

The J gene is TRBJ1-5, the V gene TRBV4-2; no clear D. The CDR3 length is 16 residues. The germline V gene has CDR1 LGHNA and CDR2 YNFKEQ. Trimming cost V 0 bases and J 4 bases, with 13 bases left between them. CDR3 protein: CASSQDPQETNQPQHF. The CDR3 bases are TGTGCCAGCAGCCAAGACCCCCAGGAAACTAATCAGCCCCAGCATTTT.

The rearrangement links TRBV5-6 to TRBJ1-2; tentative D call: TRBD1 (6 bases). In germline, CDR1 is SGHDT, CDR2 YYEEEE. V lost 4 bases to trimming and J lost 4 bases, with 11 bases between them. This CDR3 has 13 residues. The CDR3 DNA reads TGTGCCAGCAGCGCAACAGGGATCTATGGCTACACCTTC. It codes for CASSATGIYGYTF.

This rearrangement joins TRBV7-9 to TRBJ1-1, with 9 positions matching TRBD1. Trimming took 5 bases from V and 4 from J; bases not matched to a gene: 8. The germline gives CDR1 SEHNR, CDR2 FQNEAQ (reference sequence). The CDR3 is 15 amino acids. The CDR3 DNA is TGTGCCAGCAGCCGAACCGGGACAGGGACCACTGAAGCTTTCTTT. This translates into CASSRTGTGTTEAFF.

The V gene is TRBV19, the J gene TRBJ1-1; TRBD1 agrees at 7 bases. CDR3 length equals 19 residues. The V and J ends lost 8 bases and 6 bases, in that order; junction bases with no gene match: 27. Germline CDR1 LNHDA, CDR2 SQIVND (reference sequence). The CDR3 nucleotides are TGTGCCAGTCGCGCGGGGTTTGCGACAGGGCGGTATTTAGGGGCTGAAGCTTTCTTT. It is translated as CASRAGFATGRYLGAEAFF.

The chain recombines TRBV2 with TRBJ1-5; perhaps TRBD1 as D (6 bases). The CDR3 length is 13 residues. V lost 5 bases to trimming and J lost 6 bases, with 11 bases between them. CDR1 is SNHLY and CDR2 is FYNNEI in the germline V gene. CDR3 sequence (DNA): TGTGCCAGCAGTAACAGGGAACTTCAGCCCCAGCATTTT. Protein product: CASSNRELQPQHF.

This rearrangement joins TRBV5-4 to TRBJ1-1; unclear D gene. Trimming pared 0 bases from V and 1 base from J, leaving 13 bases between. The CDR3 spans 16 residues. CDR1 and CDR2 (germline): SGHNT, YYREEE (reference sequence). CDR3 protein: CASSLGPGGRNTEAFF. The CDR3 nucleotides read TGTGCCAGCAGCTTGGGGCCCGGAGGTAGGAACACTGAAGCTTTCTTT.

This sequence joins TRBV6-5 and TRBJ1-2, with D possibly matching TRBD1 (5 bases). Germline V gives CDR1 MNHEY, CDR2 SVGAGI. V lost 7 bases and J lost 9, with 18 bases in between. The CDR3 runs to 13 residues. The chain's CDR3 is CASTISFQGSYTF. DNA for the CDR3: TGTGCCAGCACCATTTCATTCCAGGGTAGCTACACCTTC.

For the CDR3, the DNA is TGTGCCAGCAGGCTAGCGGGAAGAGGGGAGACCCAGTACTTC. Its protein product is CASRLAGRGETQYF. This chain joins TRBV28 and TRBJ2-5; TRBD2 aligns across 9 bases. This CDR3 spans 14 amino acids. After removal of 6 bases from V and 5 bases from J, the junction contained 7 bases not matched to a gene. Germline V gene lookup returns CDR1 MDHEN and CDR2 SYDVKM.

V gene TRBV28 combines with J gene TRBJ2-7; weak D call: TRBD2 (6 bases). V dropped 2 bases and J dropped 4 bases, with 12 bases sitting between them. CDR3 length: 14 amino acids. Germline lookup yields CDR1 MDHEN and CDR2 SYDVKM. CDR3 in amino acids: CASSLLTEGYEQYF. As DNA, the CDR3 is TGTGCCAGCAGTTTACTAACGGAGGGGTACGAGCAGTACTTC.

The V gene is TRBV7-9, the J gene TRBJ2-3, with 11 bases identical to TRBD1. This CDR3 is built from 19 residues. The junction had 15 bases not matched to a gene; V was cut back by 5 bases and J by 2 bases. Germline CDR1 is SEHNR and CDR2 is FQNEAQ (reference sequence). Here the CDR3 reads CASSAQAGTGGKVTDTQYF. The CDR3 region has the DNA TGTGCCAGCAGCGCACAAGCCGGGACAGGGGGTAAGGTCACAGATACGCAGTATTTT.

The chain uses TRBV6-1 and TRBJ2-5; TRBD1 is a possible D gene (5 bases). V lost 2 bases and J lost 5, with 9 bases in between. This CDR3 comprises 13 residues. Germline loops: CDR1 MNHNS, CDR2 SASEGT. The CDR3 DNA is TGTGCCAGCAGTGAACTCAGGGCGGAGACCCAGTACTTC. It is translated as CASSELRAETQYF.

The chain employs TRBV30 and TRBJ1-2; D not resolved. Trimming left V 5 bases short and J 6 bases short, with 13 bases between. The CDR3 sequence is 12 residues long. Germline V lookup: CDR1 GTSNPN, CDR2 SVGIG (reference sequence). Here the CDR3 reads CAWGGDGDGYTF. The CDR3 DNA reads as TGTGCCTGGGGCGGAGACGGGGATGGCTACACCTTC.

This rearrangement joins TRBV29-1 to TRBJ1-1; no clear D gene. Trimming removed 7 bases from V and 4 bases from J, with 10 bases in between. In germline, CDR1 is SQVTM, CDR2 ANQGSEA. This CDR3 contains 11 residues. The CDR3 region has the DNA TGCAGCGCCCGGGAGGGCACTGAAGCTTTCTTT. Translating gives CSAREGTEAFF.

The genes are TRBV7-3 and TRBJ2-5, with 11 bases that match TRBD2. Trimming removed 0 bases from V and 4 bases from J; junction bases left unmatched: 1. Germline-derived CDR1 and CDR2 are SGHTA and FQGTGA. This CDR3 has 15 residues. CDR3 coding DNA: TGTGCCAGCAGCTTAACCGGGACTAGCGGAGAGACCCAGTACTTC. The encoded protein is CASSLTGTSGETQYF.

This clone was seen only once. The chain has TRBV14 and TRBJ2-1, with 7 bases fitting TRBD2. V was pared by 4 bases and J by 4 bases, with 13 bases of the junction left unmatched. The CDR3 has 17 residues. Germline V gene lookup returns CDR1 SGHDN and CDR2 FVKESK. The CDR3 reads CASSRTREGIVYNEQFF. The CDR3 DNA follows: TGTGCCAGCAGCCGTACGAGGGAGGGGATTGTATACAATGAGCAGTTCTTC. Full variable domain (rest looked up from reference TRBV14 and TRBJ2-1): EAGVTQFPSHSVIEKGQTVTLRCDPISGHDNLYWYRRVMGKEIKFLLHFVKESKQDESGMPNNRFLAERTGGTYSTLKVQPAELEDSGVYFCASSRTREGIVYNEQFFGPGTRLTVL.

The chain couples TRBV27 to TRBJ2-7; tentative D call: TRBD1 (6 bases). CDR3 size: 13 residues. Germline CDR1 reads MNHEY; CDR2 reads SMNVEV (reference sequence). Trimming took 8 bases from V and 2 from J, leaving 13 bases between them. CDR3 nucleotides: TGTGCCAGCCGGACAGCGGTAACCTACGAGCAGTACTTC. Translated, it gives CASRTAVTYEQYF.

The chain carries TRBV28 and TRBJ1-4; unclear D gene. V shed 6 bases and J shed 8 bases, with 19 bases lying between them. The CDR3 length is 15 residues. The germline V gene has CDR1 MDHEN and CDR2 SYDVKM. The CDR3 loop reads CASSRLNPRTEKLFF. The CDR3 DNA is TGTGCCAGCAGCCGCCTCAACCCGAGAACGGAAAAACTGTTTTTT.

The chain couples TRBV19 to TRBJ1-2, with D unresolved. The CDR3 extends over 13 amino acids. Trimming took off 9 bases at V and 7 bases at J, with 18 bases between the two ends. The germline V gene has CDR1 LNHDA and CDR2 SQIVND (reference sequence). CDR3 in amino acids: CASSQGLIAGYTF. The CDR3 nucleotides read TGTGCCAGCTCACAAGGATTAATAGCTGGCTACACCTTC.